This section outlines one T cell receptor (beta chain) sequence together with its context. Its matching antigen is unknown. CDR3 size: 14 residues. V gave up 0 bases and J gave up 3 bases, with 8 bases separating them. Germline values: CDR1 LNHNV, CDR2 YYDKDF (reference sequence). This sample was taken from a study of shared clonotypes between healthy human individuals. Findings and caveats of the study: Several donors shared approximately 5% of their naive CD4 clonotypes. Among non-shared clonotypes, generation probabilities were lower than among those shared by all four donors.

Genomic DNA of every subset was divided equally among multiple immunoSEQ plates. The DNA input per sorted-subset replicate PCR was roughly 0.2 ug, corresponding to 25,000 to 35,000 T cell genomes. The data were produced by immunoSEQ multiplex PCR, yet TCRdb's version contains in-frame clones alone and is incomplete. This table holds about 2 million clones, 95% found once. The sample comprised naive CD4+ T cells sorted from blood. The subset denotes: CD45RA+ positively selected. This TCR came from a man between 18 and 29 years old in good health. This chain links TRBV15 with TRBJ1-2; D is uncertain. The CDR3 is CATSRDLADYGYTF. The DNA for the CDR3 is TGTGCCACCAGCAGAGATCTAGCCGACTATGGCTACACCTTC. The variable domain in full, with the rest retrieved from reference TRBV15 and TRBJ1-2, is DAMVIQNPRYQVTQFGKPVTLSCSQTLNHNVMYWYQQKSSQAPKLLFHYYDKDFNNEADTPDNFQSRRPNTSFCFLDIRSPGLGDTAMYLCATSRDLADYGYTFGSGTRLTVV.